These 24 T cell receptor beta chains were all obtained from the same sample, sequenced in a study of cytomegalovirus exposure and HLA in healthy donors. The PCR used 60 Vbeta and 13 Jbeta primers. TCRdb keeps only in-frame clones here, not all; method: immunoSEQ multiplex PCR. Here the sample spans 200,000 to 250,000 clones, 70% to 90% being singletons. The sequenced material came from PBMCs. The receptors stem from a human donor in good health.

In its sample, this clone was seen a few times. This chain links TRBV30 with TRBJ2-7, with unresolved D. In germline, CDR1 is GTSNPN, CDR2 SVGIG (reference sequence). The CDR3 is 12 residues long. V shed 2 bases and J shed 5 bases, with 10 bases lying between them. CDR3 sequence reads: CAWSHRVDEQYF. CDR3 DNA sequence: TGTGCCTGGAGTCATCGCGTGGACGAGCAGTACTTC.

This clone was counted a single time. Other DNA sequences in this specimen translate into the identical CDR3. The J gene is TRBJ1-3, the V gene TRBV5-4; D is unresolved. The germline V and J ends were trimmed by 0 bases and 0 bases, with 4 bases remaining between them. Germline loops: CDR1 SGHNT, CDR2 YYREEE (reference sequence). There are 14 residues in the CDR3. The CDR3 sequence: CASSLAGSGNTIYF. The CDR3 DNA reads TGTGCCAGCAGCTTGGCGGGCTCTGGAAACACCATATATTTT.

V is TRBV5-1 and J is TRBJ1-4, with 9 bases matching TRBD1. The CDR3 sequence is 16 residues long. Trimming cost V 5 bases and J 3 bases; bases outside gene matches: 8. The germline gives CDR1 SGHRS, CDR2 YFSETQ. CDR3 protein: CASRPDGTGSNEKLFF. The CDR3 bases are TGCGCCAGCAGGCCGGACGGGACAGGGTCTAATGAAAAACTGTTTTTT.

The gene calls are TRBV5-1 and TRBJ1-1, with D possibly matching TRBD1 (6 bases). V was cut by 1 base and J by 2 bases, with 9 bases left in between. Germline CDR1 is SGHRS and CDR2 is YFSETQ. This CDR3 has 14 amino acids. The CDR3: CASSLYRENTEAFF. The CDR3 region has the DNA TGCGCCAGCAGCTTGTACAGGGAAAACACTGAAGCTTTCTTT.

The gene calls are TRBV10-3 and TRBJ2-1; 9 bases are a match to TRBD2. The CDR3 length is 14 residues. The V segment lost 1 base and the J segment 6 bases; nucleotides outside the gene matches: 1. Per germline, CDR1 ENHRY and CDR2 SYGVKD. The CDR3 sequence: CAISEFSGGNEQFF. Here the CDR3 DNA reads TGTGCCATCAGTGAGTTTAGCGGGGGCAATGAGCAGTTCTTC.

Turning to this clone: The sample has other DNA sequences that encode this CDR3 too. This sequence joins TRBV7-2 and TRBJ2-5; D might be TRBD1 (6 bases). V lost 5 bases and J 2 bases, leaving 12 bases between the germline ends. Per the germline V gene, CDR1 is SGHTA and CDR2 is FQGNSA. The CDR3 sequence is 14 residues long. The CDR3 loop reads CASSPPGEQETQYF. CDR3 bases: TGTGCCAGCAGCCCCCCAGGGGAACAAGAGACCCAGTACTTC.

The V and J genes are TRBV28 and TRBJ2-5; possible D gene TRBD1, 6 bases. This CDR3 is 17 amino acids long. V lost 3 bases, J lost 1 base, and 18 bases lay in between. Germline V gene data show CDR1 as MDHEN and CDR2 as SYDVKM. The DNA of the CDR3 is TGTGCCAGCAGTTTCCTACACAGGGCGAGTCCCCAAGAGACCCAGTACTTC. Protein sequence: CASSFLHRASPQETQYF.

This clone came up once. The J gene is TRBJ1-2, the V gene TRBV28; 9 nucleotides line up with TRBD1. Germline V CDR1 and CDR2: MDHEN, SYDVKM. The V and J ends lost 5 bases and 4 bases, in that order; junction bases with no gene match: 11. CDR3 length: 16 amino acids. This CDR3 reads CASSQGYRGQGYGYTF. In DNA, the CDR3 is TGTGCCAGCAGTCAAGGTTACAGGGGGCAGGGCTATGGCTACACCTTC.

This sequence joins TRBV27 and TRBJ1-3; D remains ambiguous. Trimming shortened V by 4 bases and J by 6 bases, and 13 bases separated the two germline ends. Germline CDR1 MNHEY, CDR2 SMNVEV (reference sequence). The CDR3 contains 14 residues. The CDR3 is CASSCRYHLNTIYF. The CDR3 bases are TGTGCCAGCAGTTGCAGGTATCATTTAAACACCATATATTTT.

The chain couples TRBV7-3 to TRBJ1-2; 9 bases align to TRBD1. CDR1 is SGHTA, CDR2 FQGTGA, per germline. The CDR3 is 18 residues long. V shed 4 bases and J 2 bases; nucleotides not matched to a gene: 14. CDR3 DNA sequence: TGTGCCAGCAGCTCCCCTCCGGGACAGGGATTCGGAAACTATGGCTACACCTTC. This gives the protein CASSSPPGQGFGNYGYTF.

The chain couples TRBV6-1 to TRBJ2-6; possible D gene TRBD1, 6 bases. CDR3 length: 15 residues. V was pared by 5 bases and J by 4 bases, with 12 bases between. Germline CDR1 and CDR2: MNHNS and SASEGT. CDR3 region: CASSKQGTGANVLTF. As DNA, the CDR3 is TGTGCCAGCAGTAAACAGGGTACCGGGGCCAACGTCCTGACTTTC.

CDR3 loop: CASSDRGYGYTF. The CDR3 DNA sequence: TGTGCCAGCAGTGACAGGGGATACGGCTACACCTTC. The gene calls are TRBV6-4 and TRBJ1-2; D is perhaps TRBD1 (5 bases). CDR1 and CDR2 from the germline V gene are MRHNA and SNTAGT. The CDR3 length is 12 residues. The ends were cut back, 2 bases at V and 8 bases at J, with 9 bases in the middle.

The V and J genes are TRBV4-1 and TRBJ2-7, with D perhaps TRBD1 (8 bases). CDR1 is MGHRA and CDR2 is YSYEKL in the germline V gene. V was pared by 4 bases and J by 7 bases, with 20 bases between. The CDR3 is made up of 15 amino acids. The CDR3 protein is CASSLDRGGVNEQYF. In DNA form, the CDR3 reads TGCGCCAGCAGCCTAGACAGGGGAGGGGTGAATGAGCAGTACTTC.

The chain has TRBV4-2 and TRBJ1-5, with 8 bases that match TRBD1. Per germline, CDR1 LGHNA and CDR2 YNFKEQ. V lost 2 bases, J lost 0 bases, and 12 bases stayed unmatched. This CDR3 is built from 19 residues. Written as DNA, the CDR3 is TGTGCCAGCAGCCAACGAGGACAGGGCAAATTTTATAGCAATCAGCCCCAGCATTTT. This gives the protein CASSQRGQGKFYSNQPQHF.

The V and J genes are TRBV29-1 and TRBJ2-1, with 12 positions matching TRBD2. The trim removed 7 bases at V and 8 bases at J, leaving 12 bases unmatched. Germline CDR1 SQVTM, CDR2 ANQGSEA. This CDR3 is built from 15 residues. CDR3 nucleotides: TGCAGCGCCCGAACGTGGACTAGCGGGAATCATGAGCAGTTCTTC. Residues: CSARTWTSGNHEQFF.

The genes are TRBV27 and TRBJ2-1; D may be TRBD2 (6 bases). CDR3 length equals 13 residues. CDR1 MNHEY and CDR2 SMNVEV come from the germline V gene (reference sequence). Trimming cost V 6 bases and J 7 bases, with 13 bases left between them. CDR3 loop: CASRPSAGNEQFF. The CDR3 nucleotides read TGTGCCAGCAGACCCTCGGCGGGGAATGAGCAGTTCTTC.

V and J are TRBV30 and TRBJ2-7; D remains unclear. CDR1 and CDR2 (germline): GTSNPN, SVGIG (reference sequence). The CDR3 runs to 12 residues. The V end was cut by 5 bases, the J end by 2 bases, with 10 bases between. The CDR3 loop reads CAWEPQPYEQYF. CDR3 in DNA: TGTGCCTGGGAGCCACAGCCCTACGAGCAGTACTTC.

The chain combines TRBV7-9 with TRBJ1-4; D is perhaps TRBD1 (5 bases). This CDR3 is built from 18 residues. Trimming stripped 4 bases from V and 0 bases from J, with 18 bases between. The germline V gene encodes CDR1 SEHNR and CDR2 FQNEAQ (reference sequence). The CDR3 nucleotides read TGTGCCAGCAGCTCCCCCCAGGGAAGCGTTGCAACTAATGAAAAACTGTTTTTT. Protein sequence: CASSSPQGSVATNEKLFF.

The chain links TRBV5-4 to TRBJ2-5, with D possibly being TRBD1 (6 bases). Trimming left V 4 bases short and J 3 bases short, with 10 bases between. The CDR3 runs 13 residues. Germline CDR1 reads SGHNT; CDR2 reads YYREEE (reference sequence). This chain's CDR3 is CASSKWTEETQYF. In DNA form, the CDR3 reads TGTGCCAGCAGCAAATGGACAGAAGAGACCCAGTACTTC.

This chain joins TRBV5-4 and TRBJ1-2, with 7 bases matching TRBD1. V trimming: 0 bases; J trimming: 4 bases; junction bases outside the gene matches: 6. The CDR3 length is 15 residues. Germline lookup yields CDR1 SGHNT and CDR2 YYREEE (reference sequence). The CDR3 sequence: CASSLVQGPGYGYTF. The CDR3 DNA sequence: TGTGCCAGCAGCTTGGTACAGGGGCCTGGCTATGGCTACACCTTC.

The table lists this clone with a count of one. In nucleotides, the CDR3 is TGCAGCGTTGAGAGAAACAGCCTGAACACTGAAGCTTTCTTT. Amino acids: CSVERNSLNTEAFF. The chain uses TRBV29-1 and TRBJ1-1; no definite D call. V was pared by 3 bases and J by 0 bases, with 11 bases between. Germline CDR1 SQVTM, CDR2 ANQGSEA. The CDR3 is 14 amino acids.

The V and J genes are TRBV14 and TRBJ1-2; D gene uncertain. This CDR3 has 13 residues. Trimming removed 3 bases from V and 11 bases from J, with 16 bases in between. Germline lookup yields CDR1 SGHDN and CDR2 FVKESK. CDR3 sequence: CASSHYGAERYTF. Here the CDR3 DNA reads TGTGCCAGCAGCCACTACGGAGCCGAGCGATACACCTTC.

The V gene is TRBV5-8, the J gene TRBJ2-7, with D possibly being TRBD1 (6 bases). Germline V gene sequence: CDR1 SGHTS, CDR2 YDEGEE. V lost 1 base, J lost 12 bases, and 14 bases lay in between. This CDR3 region has 12 residues. CDR3 DNA: TGTGCCAGCAGCTTGCTGGGGGCTCCATTGTACTTC. Residues: CASSLLGAPLYF.

The count of this clone is one. The gene calls are TRBV4-1 and TRBJ1-1; 7 nucleotides agree with TRBD1. V was pared by 6 bases and J by 5 bases, with 6 bases of the junction left unmatched. Germline CDR1 and CDR2: MGHRA and YSYEKL. The CDR3 is 13 amino acids. The CDR3 coding sequence is TGCGCCAGCAGAAAACAGGGGATAACTGAAGCTTTCTTT. Amino acid sequence: CASRKQGITEAFF.